Only a few counts were recorded for the clone carrying this T cell receptor (beta chain). MiXCR, applied by TCRdb to the RT-PCR reads, yields one record per CDR3 protein. The data show about 700,000 distinct CDR3 sequences, over 12% seen once. The sequenced sample consisted of memory CD4+ T cells from blood. The source of this sequence is a female donor in good health, serving as a healthy control.

This chain's CDR3 is CASSDQGGSSGNTIYF. CDR3 bases: TGTGCCAGCAGTGATCAGGGGGGTTCGTCGGGAAACACCATATATTTT. The gene calls are TRBV6-1 and TRBJ1-3; TRBD1 aligns across 7 bases. Trimming took 3 bases from V and 4 from J; bases not matched to a gene: 9. There are 16 residues in the CDR3. Germline V gives CDR1 MNHNS, CDR2 SASEGT.